The source of this T cell receptor (beta chain) is a study of blood T cell repertoires in COVID-19. The CDR3 is 15 residues long. Germline CDR1 reads SGDLS; CDR2 reads YYNGEE. J was trimmed by 9 bases and V by 4 bases; bases with no gene match: 8. All exposed participants met a person with COVID-19 within 2 weeks before entering the study. Clones were sequenced by immunoSEQ multiplex PCR, and TCRdb holds only the in-frame ones, with some missing. The data contain some 400,000 clones, approximately 93% of them singletons. The receptor was derived from a woman aged 40 to 55 who had been exposed to COVID-19. Input material: PBMCs or T cells enriched from blood (not recorded which). The rearrangement joins TRBV9 to TRBJ1-6, with 9 bases lining up with TRBD1. The CDR3 reads CASSPGGTGISPLHF. As DNA, the CDR3 is TGTGCCAGCAGCCCTGGGGGGACAGGGATTTCACCCCTCCACTTT.